The clone carrying this T cell receptor beta chain was counted at least ten times. A read error may explain this, as a much larger clone is one base away. In germline, CDR1 is MNHNY, CDR2 SVGAGI (reference sequence). The length of the CDR3 is 13 residues. Trimming removed 7 bases from V and 6 bases from J; junction bases left unmatched: 8. Primers used in a second PCR of roughly 7 to 12 cycles were a sample-barcoded 5' primer and a J-beta primer mix. MiXCR, run by TCRdb on the 5' RACE reads, gives a single entry per CDR3 protein. The data contain 580,000 or so distinct CDR3 sequences, roughly 48% of them singletons. The data originate from a study of blood T cells in healthy people across ages. PBMCs, at least 7 million per sample, were isolated.

J is TRBJ2-7 and V is TRBV6-6; 8 positions agree with TRBD2. The sequencing sample was made of blood. This receptor was taken from a man older than 75 in good health. CDR3 bases: TGTGCCAGCAAAAGAGCGGGAGTGCTCGAGCAGTACTTC. As protein: CASKRAGVLEQYF.